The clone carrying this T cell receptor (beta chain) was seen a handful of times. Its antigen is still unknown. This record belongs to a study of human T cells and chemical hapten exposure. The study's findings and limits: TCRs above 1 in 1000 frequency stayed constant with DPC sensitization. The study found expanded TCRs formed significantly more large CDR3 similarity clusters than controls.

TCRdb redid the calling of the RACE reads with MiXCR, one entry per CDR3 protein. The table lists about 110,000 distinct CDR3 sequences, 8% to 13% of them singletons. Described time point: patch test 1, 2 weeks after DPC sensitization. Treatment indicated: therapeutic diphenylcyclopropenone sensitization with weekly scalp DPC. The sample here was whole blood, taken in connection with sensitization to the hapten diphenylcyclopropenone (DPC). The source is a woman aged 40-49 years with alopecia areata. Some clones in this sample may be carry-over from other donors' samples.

DNA of the CDR3: TGTGCCACCAGTGACAGAAATACAGGGCCGCATGGAAACACCATATATTTT. It is translated as CATSDRNTGPHGNTIYF. The chain combines TRBV24-1 with TRBJ1-3; tentative D call: TRBD1 (6 bases). Germline loops: CDR1 KGHDR, CDR2 SFDVKD. This CDR3 has 17 amino acids. The V and J ends lost 4 bases and 3 bases respectively, with 18 bases between them.